Given below is one TCR beta chain in context. The antigen remains undetermined. A multiplex PCR was run with 60 Vbeta primers and 13 Jbeta primers. TCRdb keeps only in-frame clones here, not all; method: immunoSEQ multiplex PCR. The table includes about 180,000 clones, less than 80% detected once. The sample originates from a study of cytomegalovirus exposure and HLA in healthy donors. Findings of the study overall: Previous analysis showed most TCR beta V segments were productive about 87% or about 30% of the time.

This clonotype originated in a man aged 18-30 years in good health and CMV-seronegative. Sequenced: PBMCs.

The CDR3: CASSLEGGAGETQYF. DNA of the CDR3: TGTGCCAGCAGCTTGGAAGGGGGCGCAGGGGAGACCCAGTACTTC. The chain uses TRBV5-8 and TRBJ2-5; 7 bases align to TRBD1. Germline V gene lookup returns CDR1 SGHTS and CDR2 YDEGEE. The length of the CDR3 is 15 residues. V lost 0 bases to trimming and J lost 5 bases; unmatched junction nucleotides: 7.